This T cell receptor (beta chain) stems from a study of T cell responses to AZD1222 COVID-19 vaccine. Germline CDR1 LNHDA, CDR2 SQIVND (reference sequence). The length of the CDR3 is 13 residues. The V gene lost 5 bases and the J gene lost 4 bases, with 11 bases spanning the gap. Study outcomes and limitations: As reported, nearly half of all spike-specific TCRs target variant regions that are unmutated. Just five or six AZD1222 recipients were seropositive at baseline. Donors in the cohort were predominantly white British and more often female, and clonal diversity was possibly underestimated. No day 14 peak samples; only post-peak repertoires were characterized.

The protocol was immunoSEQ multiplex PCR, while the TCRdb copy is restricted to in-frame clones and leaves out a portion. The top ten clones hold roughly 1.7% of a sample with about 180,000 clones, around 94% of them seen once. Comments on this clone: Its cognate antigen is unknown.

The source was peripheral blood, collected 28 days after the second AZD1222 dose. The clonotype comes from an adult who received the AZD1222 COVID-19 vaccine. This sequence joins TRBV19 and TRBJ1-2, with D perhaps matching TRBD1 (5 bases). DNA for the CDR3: TGTGCCAGTAGTCTAGGGGCGGGCTATGGCTACACCTTC. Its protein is CASSLGAGYGYTF.